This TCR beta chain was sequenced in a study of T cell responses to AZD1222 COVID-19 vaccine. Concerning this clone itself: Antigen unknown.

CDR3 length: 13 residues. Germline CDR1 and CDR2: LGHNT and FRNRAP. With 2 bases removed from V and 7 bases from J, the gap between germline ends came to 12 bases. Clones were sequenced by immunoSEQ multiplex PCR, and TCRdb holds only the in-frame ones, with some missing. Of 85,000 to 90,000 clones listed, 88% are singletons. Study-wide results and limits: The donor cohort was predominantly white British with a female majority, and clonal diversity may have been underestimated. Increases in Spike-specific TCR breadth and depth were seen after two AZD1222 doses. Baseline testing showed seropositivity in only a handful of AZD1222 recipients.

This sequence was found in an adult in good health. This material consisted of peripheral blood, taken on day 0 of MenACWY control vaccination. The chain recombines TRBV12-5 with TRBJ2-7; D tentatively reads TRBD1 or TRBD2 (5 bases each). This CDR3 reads CASGLPLGVEQYF. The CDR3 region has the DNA TGTGCTAGTGGTTTGCCTTTGGGGGTGGAGCAGTACTTC.